This record concerns one T cell receptor (beta chain) sequence. The antigen this receptor binds is unknown. Per-nucleotide qualities are absent, and no much larger clonotype sits a single base away. The immunoSEQ Assay, a bias-controlled multiplex PCR, was used to amplify TCRbeta CDR3 regions from genomic DNA. On the authors' methods: The number of nucleated cells in each sample was estimated from the amplification of reference gene primers within the assay. To quantify the absolute abundance of each unique TCRbeta CDR3 rearrangement, sequence reads were collapsed and filtered. For each sample, productive Simpson clonality was calculated by taking the square root of Simpson's diversity index across productive rearrangements. TCRdb took over this immuneACCESS table, retaining in-frame rearrangements with V and J assigned. Such tables are incomplete; in checked studies, under half of the missing clones stem from an unresolved V gene, and the remainder is unexplained. Clone size and the V and J calls come from that table; the DNA yielded D and trimming. Here the sample has some 340,000 clones; approximately 90% occur a single time. The ten largest clonotypes hold less than 4% of the sample.

This sample is part of a study of blood T cell repertoires in COVID-19 (TCRdb year 2020). Regarding the research as a whole: Samples covering the acute and convalescent phases of COVID-19 were provided by collaborators in the United States, Italy and Spain. Where available, HLA class I and class II types were taken from metadata supplied by the sample provider and were not determined by assay-based typing. Deeply sampled blood TCRbeta repertoires from subjects exposed to, actively infected with, or recovered from COVID-19 were included in the dataset. The prospective study material was composed of cDNA or gDNA derived from T cells, B-cell-depleted T cells, or PBMCs. A de-identified subject ID, COVID-19 status, age in years and sex were almost always included in the sample metadata. The repertoires were released in a freely available public database meant as a resource for research on the immune response to SARS-CoV-2. Samples were obtained from the ongoing ImmuneRACE study (first 160 participants) and from over a thousand subjects provided by 6 global collaborators.

The CDR3 starts with the cysteine, ends with the phenylalanine, and has 15 residues. Of all the DNA, just the CDR3 is kept, 45 bases in frame from base 1. V lost 4 bases and J lost 5 bases, and the count of bases not matched to a germline gene is 5. For CDR1 and CDR2, the germline V gene lists SGHDN and FVKESK. Broader findings and caveats from the paper: The quantity of clinical and demographic metadata differed by source and by participant and was supplied without curation.

Participants in the prospective study were enrolled through a virtual design, were aged roughly 18 to 90 years, and lived in roughly 24 United States geographic areas. Cohort assignment in the prospective study relied on participant-reported clinical history from a screening survey and a study questionnaire. Exposed participants were defined as having been in contact with someone with a PCR-confirmed or clinician-diagnosed COVID-19 case within 2 weeks of study entry. Mobile phlebotomists in the prospective study collected whole blood, serum and a nasopharyngeal or oropharyngeal swab from every participant. Participants in the prospective study had the option to provide additional blood draws and questionnaires over an approximately 2-month period. Blood samples from the prospective study were shipped frozen or at room temperature prior to DNA extraction.

The receptor comes from a woman in her 30s who had been exposed to COVID-19. Material: PBMCs or T cells enriched from blood (not recorded which). The rearranged chain carries TRBV14 and TRBJ2-5; TRBD2 agrees with 12 junctional bases. The nucleotide sequence is TGTGCCAGCAGCCGGACTAGCGGGGTCTGGGAGACCCAGTACTTC. Its product reads: CASSRTSGVWETQYF.